The source of this T cell receptor (beta chain) is a study of cytomegalovirus exposure and HLA in healthy donors. As to this clone: Its matching antigen is unknown.

The PCR was carried out with 60 Vbeta primers and 13 Jbeta primers. The method was immunoSEQ multiplex PCR; TCRdb's version includes in-frame clones alone and lacks a portion of them. The data hold about 85,000 clones, with over 70% observed a single time. General study points: As was reported, the HLA-A and HLA-B alleles of most subjects were accurately predicted from TCR beta sequences.

This CDR3 spans 15 amino acids. Germline loops: CDR1 SGHAT, CDR2 FQNNGV. V lost 3 bases and J 0 bases, leaving 11 bases between the germline ends. The source is a woman between 45 and 60 years old in good health and CMV-seropositive. The rearrangement links TRBV11-2 to TRBJ2-5; D is perhaps TRBD2 (6 bases). Specimen: PBMCs. In DNA form, the CDR3 reads TGTGCCAGCAGCTTCCAGGGAGGAGACCAAGAGACCCAGTACTTC. Its translation is CASSFQGGDQETQYF.